This T cell receptor beta chain was recovered during a study of blood T cell repertoires in COVID-19. Only in-frame clones appear in the TCRdb table, and some are missing; sequencing was by immunoSEQ multiplex PCR. Of over 200,000 clones in the sample, 70% to 90% were seen once. The ends were cut back, 4 bases at V and 2 bases at J, with 16 bases in the middle. The CDR3 has 15 residues. Germline CDR1 SQVTM, CDR2 ANQGSEA. Sequencing was carried out using peripheral blood. The chain combines TRBV29-1 with TRBJ2-3; D is possibly TRBD2 (6 bases). The clonotype originates from a man in his forties or fifties with COVID-19, enrolled during active disease. DNA of the CDR3: TGCAGCGTTGGGGGTTCCGGGGGAAACACAGATACGCAGTATTTT. Translated, it gives CSVGGSGGNTDTQYF.